The sample holds a few counts of the clone carrying this T cell receptor beta chain. Its antigen is currently unknown. Library construction for TCR beta used iRepertoire HTBI primers and Arm-PCR of CDR3 regions. MiXCR, run by TCRdb on the multiplex PCR reads, gives a single entry per CDR3 protein. The sample records 350,000 to 500,000 distinct CDR3 sequences, 11% to 15% being singletons. The time point here: newly diagnosed GD, antithyroid drugs for less than 3 months. RNA isolated from PBMCs was used to make the TCR library. Trimming removed 0 bases from V and 3 bases from J, with 16 bases in between. The CDR3 loop spans 17 amino acids. CDR1 SGDLS and CDR2 YYNGEE come from the germline V gene. The data are from a study of regulatory T cells in long-lasting Graves disease. General observations from the study: Persistent Graves' patients showed less TCR diversity than newly diagnosed ones.

These sequences were also reported in another study, on T cells in Graves' hyperthyroidism and ophthalmopathy. From that report: Exclusion of patients followed from uncontrolled infection, other autoimmune disease, pregnancy or lactation. Appearing also in blood were most of the thyroid clonotypes expanded above 0.001. Ophthalmopathy was model-predicted a median approximately 6.9 months pre-onset.

The source is a woman between 50 and 59 years old with Graves disease. The sample in question was peripheral blood mononuclear cells (PBMCs), obtained at new diagnosis, from a patient treated with antithyroid drugs. The chain couples TRBV9 to TRBJ2-1; D may be TRBD2 (6 bases). CDR3 in amino acids: CASSVATRELGYNEQFF. Written as DNA, the CDR3 is TGTGCCAGCAGCGTAGCTACACGGGAGCTGGGCTACAATGAGCAGTTCTTC. The full variable domain, with the rest looked up from reference TRBV9 and TRBJ2-1, is DSGVTQTPKHLITATGQRVTLRCSPRSGDLSVYWYQQSLDQGLQFLIQYYNGEERAKGNILERFSAQQFPDLHSELNLSSLELGDSALYFCASSVATRELGYNEQFFGPGTRLTVL.